The rows below give T cell receptor beta chains drawn from one sample of a study of blood T cell repertoires in COVID-19. Produced via immunoSEQ multiplex PCR; TCRdb's table is partial and in-frame only. The sample includes about 260,000 clones, around 87% of them seen just once. Sequences were obtained from peripheral blood. The receptors were sampled from a woman aged 45-59 years with acute or convalescent COVID-19. Both conserved end residues are trimmed from each CDR3. Each record gives: V gene, D gene, J gene, CDR3 protein. D genes are given only for firm matches.

>TRBV27|TRBD2|TRBJ2-1
ASSLRAGMPHEQF
>TRBV5-1|-|TRBJ2-3
ASSSQTNTDTQY
>TRBV6-2/TRBV6-3|TRBD2|TRBJ2-7
ASSYPSGKNEQY
>TRBV24-1|TRBD1|TRBJ1-3
ATSGDRGGTIY
>TRBV10-3|-|TRBJ2-3
AVRLTDTQY
>TRBV19|-|TRBJ2-3
ASSIDLPDTQY
>TRBV7-2|TRBD1|TRBJ1-6
ASSLWDRVGEPLH
>TRBV28|-|TRBJ1-1
ASTTWSRGNTEAF
>TRBV28|-|TRBJ1-5
ASSSRGKGNQPQH
>TRBV7-2|-|TRBJ1-4
ASSLGGAGGGEKLF
>TRBV25-1|-|TRBJ2-3
ASSAGLERSTDTQY
>TRBV27|TRBD1|TRBJ1-5
ASSLLAGGYQPQH
>TRBV6-4|-|TRBJ1-2
ASSREFRTLANYGYT
>TRBV16|TRBD1|TRBJ2-1
ASRTGKGEQF
>TRBV10-3|-|TRBJ1-4
AITRDINEKLF
>TRBV6-6|TRBD2|TRBJ2-3
ASSYGLGLAADTQY
>TRBV7-6|-|TRBJ1-2
ASSLVGGDPYGYT
>TRBV28|-|TRBJ2-7
ASSLAGAAPYEQY
>TRBV20-1|-|TRBJ1-1
SASVGGEVTEAF
>TRBV12-3/TRBV12-4|-|TRBJ1-5
ASSFPRQPQH
>TRBV30|-|TRBJ2-1
AWMRLTPYNEQF
>TRBV11-2|TRBD1|TRBJ2-2
ASSLKRGTGGRTGELF
>TRBV18|TRBD2|TRBJ2-1
ASSPTLAGFVNEQF
>TRBV3-1/TRBV3-2|TRBD2|TRBJ2-1
ASSQDELAGDNEQF